This record looks at one T cell receptor beta chain sequence and its context. This clonotype was seen a handful of times. No antigen is known for it. One base away there is no much larger clone; base qualities are not given. This sample was taken from a study of T-cell memory formation after mild COVID-19 (dated by TCRdb to the early 2020s). About the investigation overall: Most TCR sequence clusters were specific to one of the two donors. The cohort comprised two young, previously healthy adult volunteers, one female and one male. Longitudinal TCRalpha and TCRbeta repertoire sequencing tracked T-cell clones expanding and contracting after mild COVID-19 in a couple of donors.

What the work shows at the level of the full study, not this receptor alone: Balanced CD4/CD8 phenotypes were observed for clones contracting from day 15 to 85, whereas a bias towards CD4+ was observed for a second wave of clones expanding from day 15 to 37. Contracting CD4+ clones were located mainly in the CM and EM memory subsets, whereas CD8+ clones were found to be enriched in EMRA. SARS-CoV-2 specificity of the second-wave clones peaking on day 37 was not confirmed. The study covered only a couple of mild cases, and larger cohorts including severe cases with pre-infection samples were considered necessary. Some responding clones were found in pre-infection memory, which suggests that pre-existing cross-reactive memory T cells took part in the SARS-CoV-2 response.

PBMCs were isolated by Ficoll-Paque density gradient centrifugation. The sequencing machine was an Illumina NovaSeq 6000. cDNA libraries for TCRalpha and TCRbeta were prepared by 5'RACE using constant-segment primers, with sample barcodes and unique molecular identifiers added. Trizol reagent was used to extract RNA from every sample. Amplification of the libraries took two PCR steps, and the second step added a second sample barcode plus Illumina TruSeq adapters. The libraries were sequenced on an Illumina NovaSeq using 2 x 150 bp paired-end reads. The source study handled its data this way. Demultiplexing of reads and collapsing into UMI-guided consensus sequences were performed with migec v1.2.7. Using mixcr v2.1.11, the UMI consensuses were aligned to TRA and TRB V and J templates and assembled into clonotypes. A clonotype was counted as expanded or contracted only if both edgeR and NoisET called the change significant, with noise models trained on biological replicates. For edgeR calls, the thresholds were a false discovery rate-adjusted p below 0.01 and a log2 fold-change of 1. As an exploratory analysis of dynamics, max-normalized trajectories of the 1000 most abundant clonotypes were examined with PCA combined with hierarchical clustering. Separately sequenced CD4+ and CD8+ repertoires were used to assign a CD4 or CD8 phenotype to each responding clone. TCRdb cleaned the public reads at Q25 with fastp, built clones with MiXCR and kept in-frame beta chains. Every distinct CDR3 protein forms one entry, paired with its most common genes and DNA. The V and J calls follow TCRdb's processing rather than the paper's. Here the sample has some 290,000 distinct CDR3 sequences; about a sixth occur a single time. Of the sample, roughly a fifth is held by the ten largest clones.

In the germline V gene (reference sequence), CDR1 corresponds to DFQATT and CDR2 to SNEGSKA. V and J are trimmed by 0 bases and 1 base, and the gene matches miss 9 bases of the junction. The CDR3, from cysteine to phenylalanine, totals 16 residues. Just the 48-base CDR3 DNA is kept, in frame starting at base 1. The sequence came from a man between 18 and 35 years old who had mild COVID-19 (a few samples of this study predate the infection). The sample titles of this study are shuffled in the database, so cell type and time point are left out; the donor was told from shared clones. The sequencing input was PBMCs or a T cell subset sorted from them (not recorded which). The receptor chain draws on TRBV20-1 and TRBJ2-7; TRBD2 aligns with 7 central bases. CDR3 region: CSARDEMSSGSYEQYF. In nucleotide form, the sequence is TGCAGTGCTAGAGATGAGATGTCTAGCGGATCCTACGAGCAGTACTTC.